These T cell receptor beta chains were read from a single sample in a study of blood T cell repertoires in COVID-19. Clones were read by immunoSEQ multiplex PCR, and TCRdb kept only the in-frame ones, dropping some. The repertoire holds some 290,000 clones, with roughly 93% as singletons. The specimen was PBMCs or T cells enriched from blood (not recorded which). These receptors were obtained from a woman aged 40 to 50 with acute COVID-19. The CDR3 runs from the conserved cysteine through the conserved F or W. The order of the fields is clone size, V gene, D gene, J gene, CDR3 protein, CDR3 DNA. A D gene is named only where the DNA matches it firmly. Clone size is shown for a subset of rows, as once, few, many or a class of expanded clone.

>NA|TRBV3-1/TRBV3-2|TRBD2|TRBJ2-3
CASAPAGADTQYF
TGTGCCAGCGCGCCAGCGGGGGCAGATACGCAGTATTTT
>once|TRBV30|TRBD1|TRBJ1-1
CAWSSGQGRNTEAFF
TGTGCCTGGAGTTCGGGACAGGGGAGGAACACTGAAGCTTTCTTT
>NA|TRBV19|TRBD1|TRBJ2-7
CASSITGTGAYEQYF
TGTGCCAGTAGTATAACCGGGACAGGGGCCTACGAGCAGTACTTC
>NA|TRBV5-4|TRBD2|TRBJ2-1
CASSPGGSYNEQFF
TGTGCCAGTTCCCCCGGGGGGAGCTACAATGAGCAGTTCTTC
>NA|TRBV14|TRBD2|TRBJ2-5
CASSQGRTSGGPETQYF
TGTGCCAGCAGCCAAGGTCGGACTAGCGGGGGGCCGGAGACCCAGTACTTC
>NA|TRBV7-9|NA|TRBJ1-1
CASSSPARQDTEAFF
TGTGCCAGCAGTTCCCCCGCCCGACAGGACACTGAAGCTTTCTTT
>NA|TRBV28|NA|TRBJ1-6
CASSKRSRGNSPLHF
TGTGCCAGCAGTAAGAGGTCCCGGGGTAATTCACCCCTCCACTTT
>NA|TRBV28|TRBD2|TRBJ2-7
CASPPGTSGKLSSYEQYF
TGTGCCAGCCCCCCCGGGACTAGCGGGAAATTGAGCTCCTACGAGCAGTACTTC
>NA|TRBV3-1/TRBV3-2|TRBD2|TRBJ2-1
CASSQGASGSRNEQFF
TGTGCCAGCAGCCAAGGGGCTAGCGGGAGTCGAAATGAGCAGTTCTTC
>few|TRBV7-9|NA|TRBJ1-5
CASSSPGPNQPQHF
TGTGCCAGCAGCTCCCCGGGTCCCAATCAGCCCCAGCATTTT
>NA|TRBV18|TRBD2|TRBJ2-1
CASSRSGGNNEQFF
TGTGCCAGCTCACGTAGCGGGGGGAACAATGAGCAGTTCTTC
>NA|TRBV15|NA|TRBJ2-1
CATSRELATYNEQFF
TGTGCCACCAGCAGAGAACTAGCAACTTACAATGAGCAGTTCTTC
>NA|TRBV19|NA|TRBJ1-4
CASSSVQGFEKLFF
TGTGCCAGTAGTAGCGTGCAGGGTTTTGAAAAACTGTTTTTT
>NA|TRBV15|NA|TRBJ2-1
CATSRDRGNYNEQFF
TGTGCCACCAGCAGAGATCGAGGAAACTACAATGAGCAGTTCTTC
>NA|TRBV19|NA|TRBJ1-2
CASGNTGANYGYTF
TGTGCCAGTGGAAATACAGGAGCTAACTATGGCTACACCTTC
>NA|TRBV18|TRBD1|TRBJ1-1
CASSLFRDRDTEAFF
TGTGCCAGCTCACTATTCCGGGACAGAGACACTGAAGCTTTCTTT
>NA|TRBV7-3|NA|TRBJ2-1
CASSLTPGVAYEQFF
TGTGCCAGCAGCTTAACCCCGGGGGTGGCATATGAGCAGTTCTTC
>NA|TRBV11-1|NA|TRBJ1-1
CASRRTGSRETEAFF
TGTGCCAGCAGACGTACCGGGAGTCGGGAAACTGAAGCTTTCTTT
>NA|TRBV5-1|TRBD1|TRBJ1-4
CASSWGQGKNEKLFF
TGCGCCAGCAGCTGGGGACAGGGAAAAAATGAAAAACTGTTTTTT
>NA|TRBV9|NA|TRBJ2-7
CASAPGVNYEQYF
TGTGCCAGCGCCCCCGGGGTAAACTACGAGCAGTACTTC
>NA|TRBV7-3|NA|TRBJ2-1
CASSSSPGDYNEQFF
TGTGCCAGCAGCTCCTCCCCGGGAGACTACAATGAGCAGTTCTTC
>NA|TRBV9|TRBD2|TRBJ2-3
CASSVEITGGRTTDTQYF
TGTGCCAGCAGCGTAGAAATCACGGGCGGGAGGACCACAGATACGCAGTATTTT
>NA|TRBV10-3|NA|TRBJ2-6
CAIRTSGANVLTF
TGTGCCATCAGAACATCTGGGGCCAACGTCCTGACTTTC
>NA|TRBV4-1|TRBD2|TRBJ2-7
CASSLLAGVPYEQYF
TGCGCCAGCAGCCTTCTAGCGGGAGTTCCCTACGAGCAGTACTTC
>once|TRBV9|TRBD2|TRBJ2-2
CASSNPTGTRGGGELFF
TGTGCCAGCAGCAACCCTACCGGGACTAGGGGCGGCGGGGAGCTGTTTTTT
>NA|TRBV7-9|NA|TRBJ2-5
CASSFSGSQETQYF
TGTGCCAGCAGCTTCAGCGGGTCCCAAGAGACCCAGTACTTC
>NA|TRBV3-1/TRBV3-2|TRBD1|TRBJ1-2
CASSPELGQGVYGYTF
TGTGCCAGCAGCCCCGAGCTAGGACAGGGGGTCTATGGCTACACCTTC
>NA|TRBV30|TRBD2|TRBJ2-1
CAWSVLAGVHNEQFF
TGTGCCTGGAGTGTACTAGCGGGAGTGCACAATGAGCAGTTCTTC
>NA|TRBV30|NA|TRBJ1-2
CAWNRGTPPGNGYTF
TGTGCCTGGAATCGAGGGACACCACCTGGAAATGGCTACACCTTC
>NA|TRBV6-6|NA|TRBJ1-1
CASSYRGVGTEAFF
TGTGCCAGCAGTTACAGGGGCGTCGGCACTGAAGCTTTCTTT
>NA|TRBV5-1|TRBD1|TRBJ1-5
CASSIDRGRGQPQHF
TGCGCCAGCAGTATAGACAGGGGGCGAGGTCAGCCCCAGCATTTT
>NA|TRBV7-2|NA|TRBJ2-7
CASSLMGQVIYEQYF
TGTGCCAGCAGCTTGATGGGGCAGGTGATCTACGAGCAGTACTTC
>NA|TRBV7-2|NA|TRBJ2-7
CASSLVGSAAGGEQYF
TGTGCCAGCAGCTTAGTCGGTTCAGCGGCCGGCGGCGAGCAGTACTTC